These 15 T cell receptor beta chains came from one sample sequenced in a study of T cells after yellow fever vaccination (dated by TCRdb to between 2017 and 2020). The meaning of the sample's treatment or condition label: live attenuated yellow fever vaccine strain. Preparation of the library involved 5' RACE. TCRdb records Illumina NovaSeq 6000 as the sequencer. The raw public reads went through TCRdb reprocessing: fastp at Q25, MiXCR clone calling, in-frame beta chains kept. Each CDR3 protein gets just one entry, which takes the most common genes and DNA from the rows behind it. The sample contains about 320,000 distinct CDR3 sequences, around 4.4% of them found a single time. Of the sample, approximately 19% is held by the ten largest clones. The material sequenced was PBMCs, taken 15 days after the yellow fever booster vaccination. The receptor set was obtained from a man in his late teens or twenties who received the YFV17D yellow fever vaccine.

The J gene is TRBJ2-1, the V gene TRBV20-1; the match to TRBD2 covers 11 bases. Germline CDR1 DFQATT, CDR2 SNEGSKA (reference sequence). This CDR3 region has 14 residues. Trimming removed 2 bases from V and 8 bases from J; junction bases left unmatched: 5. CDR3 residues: CSARNSGGADEQFF. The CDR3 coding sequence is TGCAGTGCTAGAAATAGCGGGGGGGCCGATGAGCAGTTCTTC.

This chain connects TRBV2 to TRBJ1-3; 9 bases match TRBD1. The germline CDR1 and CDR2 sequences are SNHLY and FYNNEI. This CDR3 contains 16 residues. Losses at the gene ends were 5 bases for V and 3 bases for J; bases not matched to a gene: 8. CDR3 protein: CASSKDRGGGGNTIYF. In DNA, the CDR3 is TGTGCCAGCAGTAAGGACAGGGGAGGAGGTGGAAACACCATATATTTT. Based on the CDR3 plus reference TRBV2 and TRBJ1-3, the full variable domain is EPEVTQTPSHQVTQMGQEVILRCVPISNHLYFYWYRQILGQKVEFLVSFYNNEISEKSEIFDDQFSVERPDGSNFTLKIRSTKLEDSAMYFCASSKDRGGGGNTIYFGEGSWLTVV.

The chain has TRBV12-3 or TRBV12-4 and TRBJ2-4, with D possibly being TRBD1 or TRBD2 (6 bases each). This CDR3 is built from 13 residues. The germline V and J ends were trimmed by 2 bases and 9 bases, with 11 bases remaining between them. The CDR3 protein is CASSLWGASIQYF. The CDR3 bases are TGTGCCAGCAGTTTATGGGGGGCCAGCATTCAGTACTTC.

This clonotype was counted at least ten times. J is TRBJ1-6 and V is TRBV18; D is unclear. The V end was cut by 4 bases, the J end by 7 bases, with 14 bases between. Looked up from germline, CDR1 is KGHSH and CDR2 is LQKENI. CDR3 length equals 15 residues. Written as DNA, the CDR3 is TGTGCCAGCTCACTGGCTCGTCCAATAAATTCACCCCTCCACTTT. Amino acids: CASSLARPINSPLHF. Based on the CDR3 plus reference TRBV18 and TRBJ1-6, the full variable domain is NAGVMQNPRHLVRRRGQEARLRCSPMKGHSHVYWYRQLPEEGLKFMVYLQKENIIDESGMPKERFSAEFPKEGPSILRIQQVVRGDSAAYFCASSLARPINSPLHFGNGTRLTVT.

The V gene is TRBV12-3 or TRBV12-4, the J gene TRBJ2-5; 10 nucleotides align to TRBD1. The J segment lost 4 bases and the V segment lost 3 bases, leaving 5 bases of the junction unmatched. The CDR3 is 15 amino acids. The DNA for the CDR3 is TGTGCCAGCAGTTTGCCGGGACAGGGGCCAGAGACCCAGTACTTC. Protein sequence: CASSLPGQGPETQYF.

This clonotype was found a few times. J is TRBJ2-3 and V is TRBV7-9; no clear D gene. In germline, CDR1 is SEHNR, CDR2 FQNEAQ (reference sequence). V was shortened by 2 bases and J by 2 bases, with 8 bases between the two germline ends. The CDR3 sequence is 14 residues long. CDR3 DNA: TGTGCCAGCAGCTTATTACTATCCACAGATACGCAGTATTTT. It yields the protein CASSLLLSTDTQYF. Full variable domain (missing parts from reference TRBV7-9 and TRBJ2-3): DTGVSQNPRHKITKRGQNVTFRCDPISEHNRLYWYRQTLGQGPEFLTYFQNEAQLEKSRLLSDRFSAERPKGSFSTLEIQRTEQGDSAMYLCASSLLLSTDTQYFGPGTRLTVL.

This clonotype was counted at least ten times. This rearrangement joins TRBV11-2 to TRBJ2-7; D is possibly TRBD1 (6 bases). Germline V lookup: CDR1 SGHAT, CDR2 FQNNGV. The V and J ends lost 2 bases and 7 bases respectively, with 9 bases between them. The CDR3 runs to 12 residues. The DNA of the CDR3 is TGTGCCAGCAGCTTAACGCAGGGGGAGCAGTACGTC. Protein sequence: CASSLTQGEQYV.

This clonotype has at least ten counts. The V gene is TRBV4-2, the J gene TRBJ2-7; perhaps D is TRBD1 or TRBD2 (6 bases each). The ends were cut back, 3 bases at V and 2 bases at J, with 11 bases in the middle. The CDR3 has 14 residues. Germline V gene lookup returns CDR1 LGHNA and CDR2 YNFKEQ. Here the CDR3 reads CASSQARGAYEQYF. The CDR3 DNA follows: TGTGCCAGCAGCCAGGCGAGGGGGGCCTACGAGCAGTACTTC.

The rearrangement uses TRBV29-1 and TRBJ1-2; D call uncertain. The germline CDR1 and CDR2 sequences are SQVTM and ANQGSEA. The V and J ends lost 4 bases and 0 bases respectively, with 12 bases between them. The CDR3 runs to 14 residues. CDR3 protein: CSVVGKLSNYGYTF. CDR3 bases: TGCAGCGTTGTTGGGAAACTTTCTAACTATGGCTACACCTTC.

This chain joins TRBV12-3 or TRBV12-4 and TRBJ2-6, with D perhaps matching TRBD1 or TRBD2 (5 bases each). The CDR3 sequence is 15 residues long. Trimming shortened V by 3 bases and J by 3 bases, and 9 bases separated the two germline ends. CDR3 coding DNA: TGTGCCAGCAGTTTCGGGGCAGTTGGGGCCAACGTCCTGACTTTC. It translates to CASSFGAVGANVLTF.

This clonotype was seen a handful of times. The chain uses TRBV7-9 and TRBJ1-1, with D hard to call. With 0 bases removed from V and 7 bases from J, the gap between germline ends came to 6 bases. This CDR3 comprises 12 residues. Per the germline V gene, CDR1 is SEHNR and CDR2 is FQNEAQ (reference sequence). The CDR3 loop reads CASSLAANEAFF. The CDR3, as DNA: TGTGCCAGCAGCTTAGCGGCAAATGAAGCTTTCTTT. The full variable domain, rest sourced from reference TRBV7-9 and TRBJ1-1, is DTGVSQNPRHKITKRGQNVTFRCDPISEHNRLYWYRQTLGQGPEFLTYFQNEAQLEKSRLLSDRFSAERPKGSFSTLEIQRTEQGDSAMYLCASSLAANEAFFGQGTRLTVV.

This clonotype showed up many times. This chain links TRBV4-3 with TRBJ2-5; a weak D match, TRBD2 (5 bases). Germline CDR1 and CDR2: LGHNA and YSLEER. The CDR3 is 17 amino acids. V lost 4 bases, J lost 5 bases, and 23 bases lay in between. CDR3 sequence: CASSPANNRGLRETQYF. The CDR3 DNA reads TGCGCCAGCAGCCCCGCGAACAACCGGGGATTGAGGGAGACCCAGTACTTC.

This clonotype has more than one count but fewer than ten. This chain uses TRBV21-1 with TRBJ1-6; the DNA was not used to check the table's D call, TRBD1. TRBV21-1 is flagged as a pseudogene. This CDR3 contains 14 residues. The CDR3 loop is CARLRDRGSSPLHF. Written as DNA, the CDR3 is TGTGCCAGATTACGGGACAGGGGTAGTTCACCCCTCCACTTT.

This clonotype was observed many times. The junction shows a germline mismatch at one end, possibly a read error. The DNA for the CDR3 is TGTGCCAGCAGCTTAAGGGCCAAGGGCACCGGGGAGCTGCTTTTT. Its protein is CASSLRAKGTGELLF. This rearrangement joins TRBV7-3 to TRBJ2-2, with D possibly matching TRBD2 (5 bases). Germline V gene sequence: CDR1 SGHTA, CDR2 FQGTGA. This CDR3 comprises 15 residues.

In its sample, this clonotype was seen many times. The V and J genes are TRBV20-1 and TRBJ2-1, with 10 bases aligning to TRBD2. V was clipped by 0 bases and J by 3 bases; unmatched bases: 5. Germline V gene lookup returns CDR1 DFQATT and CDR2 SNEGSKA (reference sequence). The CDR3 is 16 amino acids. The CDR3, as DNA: TGCAGTGCTAGAGAGACTAGCGGGCGATACTACAATGAGCAGTTCTTC. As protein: CSARETSGRYYNEQFF.